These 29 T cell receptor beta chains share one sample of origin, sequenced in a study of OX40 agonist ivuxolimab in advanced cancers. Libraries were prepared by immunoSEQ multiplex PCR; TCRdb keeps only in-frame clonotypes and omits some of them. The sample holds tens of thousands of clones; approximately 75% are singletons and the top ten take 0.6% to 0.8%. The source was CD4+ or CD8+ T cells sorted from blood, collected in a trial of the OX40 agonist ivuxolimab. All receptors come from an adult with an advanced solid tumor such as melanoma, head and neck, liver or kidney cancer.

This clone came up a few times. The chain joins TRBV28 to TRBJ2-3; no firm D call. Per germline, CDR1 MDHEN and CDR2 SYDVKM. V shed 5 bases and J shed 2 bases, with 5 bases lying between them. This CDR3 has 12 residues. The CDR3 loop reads CASSSLTDTQYF. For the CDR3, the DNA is TGTGCCAGCAGTAGTCTCACAGATACGCAGTATTTT.

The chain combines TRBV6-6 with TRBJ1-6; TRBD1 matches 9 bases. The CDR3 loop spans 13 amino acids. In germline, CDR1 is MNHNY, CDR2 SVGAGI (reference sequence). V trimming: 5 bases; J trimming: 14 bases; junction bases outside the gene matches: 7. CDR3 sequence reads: CASSPGQGFSLHF. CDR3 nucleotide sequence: TGTGCCAGCAGTCCGGGACAGGGCTTCTCCCTCCACTTT.

Written as DNA, the CDR3 is TGTGCCAGCCGGAGGGGGACAGGCGATGGCTACACCTTC. This codes for CASRRGTGDGYTF. V usage is TRBV11-3 and J usage is TRBJ1-2; 8 bases match TRBD1. In germline, CDR1 is SGHNT, CDR2 YENEEA. The CDR3 sequence is 13 residues long. V dropped 8 bases and J dropped 6; count of bases not matched to a gene: 8.

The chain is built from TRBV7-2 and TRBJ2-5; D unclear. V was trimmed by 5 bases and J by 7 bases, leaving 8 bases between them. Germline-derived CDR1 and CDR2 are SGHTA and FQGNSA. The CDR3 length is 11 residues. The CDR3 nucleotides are TGTGCCAGCAGCCCCTACTTGACCCAGTACTTC. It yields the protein CASSPYLTQYF.

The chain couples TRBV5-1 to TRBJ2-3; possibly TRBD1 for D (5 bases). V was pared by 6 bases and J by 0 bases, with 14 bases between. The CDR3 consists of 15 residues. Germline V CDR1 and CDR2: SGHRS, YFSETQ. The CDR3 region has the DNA TGCGCCAGCAACGAGGCAGGGCCTAGCACAGATACGCAGTATTTT. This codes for CASNEAGPSTDTQYF.

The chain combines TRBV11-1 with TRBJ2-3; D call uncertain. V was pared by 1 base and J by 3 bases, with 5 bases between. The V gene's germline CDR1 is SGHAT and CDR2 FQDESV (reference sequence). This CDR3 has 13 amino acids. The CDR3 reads CASSLDRTDTQYF. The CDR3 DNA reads TGTGCCAGCAGCTTAGATCGTACAGATACGCAGTATTTT.

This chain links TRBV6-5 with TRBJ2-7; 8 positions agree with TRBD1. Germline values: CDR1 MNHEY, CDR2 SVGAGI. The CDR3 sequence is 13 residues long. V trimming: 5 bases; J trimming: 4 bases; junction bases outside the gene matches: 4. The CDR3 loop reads CASSTGQVYEQYF. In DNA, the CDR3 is TGTGCCAGCAGTACGGGACAGGTTTACGAGCAGTACTTC.

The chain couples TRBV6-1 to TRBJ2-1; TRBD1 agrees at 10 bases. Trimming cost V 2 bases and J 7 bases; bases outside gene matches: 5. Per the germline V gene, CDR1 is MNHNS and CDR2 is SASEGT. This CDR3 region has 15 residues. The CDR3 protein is CASSEPGQGSNEQFF. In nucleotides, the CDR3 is TGTGCCAGCAGTGAACCGGGACAGGGGTCAAATGAGCAGTTCTTC.

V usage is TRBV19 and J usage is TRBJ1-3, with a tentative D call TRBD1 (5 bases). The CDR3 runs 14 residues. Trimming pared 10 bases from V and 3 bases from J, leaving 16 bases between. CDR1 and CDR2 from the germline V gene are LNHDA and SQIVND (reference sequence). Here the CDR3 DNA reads TGTGCCACACACGGAGGGGTACGTGGAAACACCATATATTTT. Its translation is CATHGGVRGNTIYF.

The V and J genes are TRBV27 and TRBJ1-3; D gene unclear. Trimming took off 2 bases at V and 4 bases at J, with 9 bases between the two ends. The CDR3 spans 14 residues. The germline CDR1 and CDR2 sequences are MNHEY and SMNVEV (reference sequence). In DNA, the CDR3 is TGTGCCAGCAGTTTAACGGGCTACGGAAACACCATATATTTT. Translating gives CASSLTGYGNTIYF.

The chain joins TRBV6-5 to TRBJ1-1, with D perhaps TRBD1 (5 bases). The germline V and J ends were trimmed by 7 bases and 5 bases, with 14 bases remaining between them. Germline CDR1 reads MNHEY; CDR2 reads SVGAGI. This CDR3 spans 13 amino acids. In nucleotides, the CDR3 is TGTGCCAGCACCCTCCCGGGGGGGACTGAAGCTTTCTTT. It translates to CASTLPGGTEAFF.

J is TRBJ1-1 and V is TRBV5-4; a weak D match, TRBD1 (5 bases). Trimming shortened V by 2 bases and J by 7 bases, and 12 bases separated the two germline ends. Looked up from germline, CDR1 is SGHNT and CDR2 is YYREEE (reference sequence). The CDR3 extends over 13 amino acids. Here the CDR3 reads CASSFGTESEAFF. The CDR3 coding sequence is TGTGCCAGCAGCTTCGGGACTGAGAGTGAAGCTTTCTTT.

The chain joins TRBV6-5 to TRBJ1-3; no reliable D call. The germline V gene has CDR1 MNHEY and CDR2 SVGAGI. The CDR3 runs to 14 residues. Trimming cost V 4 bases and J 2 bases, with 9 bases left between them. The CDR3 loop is CASSSPRAGNTIYF. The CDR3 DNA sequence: TGTGCCAGCAGTTCCCCACGAGCTGGAAACACCATATATTTT.

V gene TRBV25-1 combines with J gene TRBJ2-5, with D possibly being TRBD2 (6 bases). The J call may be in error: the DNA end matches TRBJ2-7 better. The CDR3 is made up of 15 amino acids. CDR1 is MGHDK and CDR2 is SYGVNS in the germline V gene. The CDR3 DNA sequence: TGTGCCAGCAGTTCCCCTGGCGGGGTCGTGGACGAGCAGTACTTC. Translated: CASSSPGGVVDEQYF.

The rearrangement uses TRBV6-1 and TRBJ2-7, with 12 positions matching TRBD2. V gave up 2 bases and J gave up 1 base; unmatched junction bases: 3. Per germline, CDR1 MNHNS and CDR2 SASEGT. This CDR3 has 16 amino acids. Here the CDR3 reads CASSETTSGGSYEQYF. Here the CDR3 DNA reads TGTGCCAGCAGTGAAACGACTAGCGGGGGTTCCTACGAGCAGTACTTC.

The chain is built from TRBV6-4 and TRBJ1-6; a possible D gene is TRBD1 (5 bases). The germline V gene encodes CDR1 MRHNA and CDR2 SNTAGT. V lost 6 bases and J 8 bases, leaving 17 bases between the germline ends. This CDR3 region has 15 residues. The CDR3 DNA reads TGTGCCAGCAGACTCAGGGCCGGGGGGGATTCACCCCTCCACTTT. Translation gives CASRLRAGGDSPLHF.

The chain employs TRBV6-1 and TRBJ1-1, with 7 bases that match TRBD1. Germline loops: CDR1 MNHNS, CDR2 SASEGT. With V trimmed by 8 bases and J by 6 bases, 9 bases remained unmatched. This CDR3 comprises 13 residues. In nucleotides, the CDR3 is TGTGCCAGCCTGTACAGGGGCAGGTCTGAAGCTTTCTTT. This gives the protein CASLYRGRSEAFF.

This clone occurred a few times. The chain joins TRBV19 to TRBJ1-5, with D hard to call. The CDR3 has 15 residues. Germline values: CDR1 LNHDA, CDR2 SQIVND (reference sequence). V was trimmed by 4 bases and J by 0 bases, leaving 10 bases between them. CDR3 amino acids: CASSTTAYSNQPQHF. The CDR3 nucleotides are TGTGCCAGTAGTACCACAGCGTATAGCAATCAGCCCCAGCATTTT.

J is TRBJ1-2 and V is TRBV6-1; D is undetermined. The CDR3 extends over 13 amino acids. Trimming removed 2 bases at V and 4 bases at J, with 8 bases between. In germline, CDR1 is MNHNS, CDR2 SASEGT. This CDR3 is CASSEYQTYGYTF. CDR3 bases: TGTGCCAGCAGTGAATACCAGACCTATGGCTACACCTTC.

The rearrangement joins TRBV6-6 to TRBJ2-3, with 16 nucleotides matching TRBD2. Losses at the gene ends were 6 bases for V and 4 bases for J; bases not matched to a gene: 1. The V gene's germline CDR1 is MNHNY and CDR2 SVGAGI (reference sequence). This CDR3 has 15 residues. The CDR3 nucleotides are TGTGCCAGCAGGGGGACTAGCGGGGGGGCAGATACGCAGTATTTT. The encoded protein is CASRGTSGGADTQYF.

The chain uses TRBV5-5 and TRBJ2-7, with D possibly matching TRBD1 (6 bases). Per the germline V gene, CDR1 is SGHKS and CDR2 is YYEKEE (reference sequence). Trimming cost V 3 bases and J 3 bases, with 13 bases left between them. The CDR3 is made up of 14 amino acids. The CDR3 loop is CASSSTTGGYEQYF. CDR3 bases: TGTGCCAGCAGCTCGACGACAGGAGGCTACGAGCAGTACTTC.

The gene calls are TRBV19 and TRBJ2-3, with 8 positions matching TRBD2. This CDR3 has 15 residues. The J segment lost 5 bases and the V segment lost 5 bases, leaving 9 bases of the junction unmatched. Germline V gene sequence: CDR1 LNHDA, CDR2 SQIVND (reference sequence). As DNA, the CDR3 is TGTGCCAGTAGTCCCCGGGGACTAGTCGGAGATACGCAGTATTTT. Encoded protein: CASSPRGLVGDTQYF.

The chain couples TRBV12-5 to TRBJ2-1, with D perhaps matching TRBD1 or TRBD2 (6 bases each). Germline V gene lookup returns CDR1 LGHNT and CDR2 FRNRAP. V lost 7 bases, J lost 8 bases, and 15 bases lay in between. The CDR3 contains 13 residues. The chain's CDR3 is CASVPRGADEQFF. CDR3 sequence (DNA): TGTGCTAGTGTTCCGAGGGGGGCAGATGAGCAGTTCTTC. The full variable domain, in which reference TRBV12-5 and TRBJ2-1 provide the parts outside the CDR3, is DARVTQTPRHKVTEMGQEVTMRCQPILGHNTVFWYRQTMMQGLELLAYFRNRAPLDDSGMPKDRFSAEMPDATLATLKIQPSEPRDSAVYFCASVPRGADEQFFGPGTRLTVL.

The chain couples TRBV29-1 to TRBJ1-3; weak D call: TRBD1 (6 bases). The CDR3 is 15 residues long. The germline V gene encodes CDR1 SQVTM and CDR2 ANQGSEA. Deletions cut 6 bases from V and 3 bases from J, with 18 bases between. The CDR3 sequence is CSVGFEQGSGNTIYF. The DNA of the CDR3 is TGCAGCGTGGGGTTTGAGCAGGGGAGTGGAAACACCATATATTTT.

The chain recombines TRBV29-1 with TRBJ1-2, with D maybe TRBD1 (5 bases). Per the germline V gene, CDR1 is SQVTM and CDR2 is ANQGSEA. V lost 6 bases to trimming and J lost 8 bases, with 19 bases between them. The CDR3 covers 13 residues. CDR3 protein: CSVGLGGRAGYTF. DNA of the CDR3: TGCAGCGTCGGATTAGGTGGCAGGGCGGGCTACACCTTC.

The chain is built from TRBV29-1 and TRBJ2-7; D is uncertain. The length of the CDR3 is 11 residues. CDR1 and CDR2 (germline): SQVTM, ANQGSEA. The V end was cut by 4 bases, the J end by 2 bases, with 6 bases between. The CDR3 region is CSVVGTYEQYF. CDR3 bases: TGCAGCGTTGTAGGGACCTACGAGCAGTACTTC.

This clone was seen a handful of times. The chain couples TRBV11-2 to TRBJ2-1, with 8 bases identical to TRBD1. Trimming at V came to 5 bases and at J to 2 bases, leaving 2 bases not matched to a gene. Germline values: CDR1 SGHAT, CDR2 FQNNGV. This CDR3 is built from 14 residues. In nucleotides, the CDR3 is TGTGCCAGCAGCGGGGACAGGACCTACAATGAGCAGTTCTTC. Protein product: CASSGDRTYNEQFF.

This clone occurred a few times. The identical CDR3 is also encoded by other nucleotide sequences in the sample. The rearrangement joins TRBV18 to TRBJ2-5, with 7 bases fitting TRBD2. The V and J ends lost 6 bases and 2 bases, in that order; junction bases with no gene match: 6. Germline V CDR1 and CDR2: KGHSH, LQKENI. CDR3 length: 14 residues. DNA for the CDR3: TGTGCCAGCTCCCCGGGGGGAGATCAAGAGACCCAGTACTTC. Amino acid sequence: CASSPGGDQETQYF.

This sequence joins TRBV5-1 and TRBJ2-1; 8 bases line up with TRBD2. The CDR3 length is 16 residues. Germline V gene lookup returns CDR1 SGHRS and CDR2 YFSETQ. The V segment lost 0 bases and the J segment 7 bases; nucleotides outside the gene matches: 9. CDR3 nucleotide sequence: TGCGCCAGCAGCTTGGATCCGGGGGGGCGCAAGAATGAGCAGTTCTTC. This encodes CASSLDPGGRKNEQFF.